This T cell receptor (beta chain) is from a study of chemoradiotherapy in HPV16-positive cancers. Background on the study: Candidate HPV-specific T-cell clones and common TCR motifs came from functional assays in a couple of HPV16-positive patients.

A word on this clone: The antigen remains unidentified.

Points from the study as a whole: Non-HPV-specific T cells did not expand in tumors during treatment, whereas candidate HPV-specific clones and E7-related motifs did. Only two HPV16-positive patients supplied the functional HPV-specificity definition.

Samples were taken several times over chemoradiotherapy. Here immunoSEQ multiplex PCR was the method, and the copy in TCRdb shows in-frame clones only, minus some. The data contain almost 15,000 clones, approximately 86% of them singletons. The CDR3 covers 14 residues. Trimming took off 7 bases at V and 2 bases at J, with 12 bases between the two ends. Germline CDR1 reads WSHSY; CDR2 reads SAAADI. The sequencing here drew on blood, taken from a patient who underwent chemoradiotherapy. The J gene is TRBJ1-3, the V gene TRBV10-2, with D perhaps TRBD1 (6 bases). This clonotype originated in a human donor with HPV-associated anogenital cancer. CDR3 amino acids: CASTSRGTGNTIYF. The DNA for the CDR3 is TGCGCCAGCACTTCGAGGGGGACTGGAAACACCATATATTTT.